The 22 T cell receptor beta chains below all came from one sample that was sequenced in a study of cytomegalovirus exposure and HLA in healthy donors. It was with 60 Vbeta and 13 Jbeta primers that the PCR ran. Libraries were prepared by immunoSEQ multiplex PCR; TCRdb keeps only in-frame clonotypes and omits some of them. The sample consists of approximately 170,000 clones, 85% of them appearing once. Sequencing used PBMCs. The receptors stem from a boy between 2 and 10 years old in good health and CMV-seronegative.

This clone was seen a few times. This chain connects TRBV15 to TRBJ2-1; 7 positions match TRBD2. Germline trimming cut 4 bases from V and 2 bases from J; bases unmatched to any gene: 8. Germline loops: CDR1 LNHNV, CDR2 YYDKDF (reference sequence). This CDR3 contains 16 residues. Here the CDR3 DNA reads TGTGCCACCAGCACTATAGCGGGCCGAGCCTACAATGAGCAGTTCTTC. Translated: CATSTIAGRAYNEQFF. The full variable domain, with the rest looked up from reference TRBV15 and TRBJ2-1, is DAMVIQNPRYQVTQFGKPVTLSCSQTLNHNVMYWYQQKSSQAPKLLFHYYDKDFNNEADTPDNFQSRRPNTSFCFLDIRSPGLGDTAMYLCATSTIAGRAYNEQFFGPGTRLTVL.

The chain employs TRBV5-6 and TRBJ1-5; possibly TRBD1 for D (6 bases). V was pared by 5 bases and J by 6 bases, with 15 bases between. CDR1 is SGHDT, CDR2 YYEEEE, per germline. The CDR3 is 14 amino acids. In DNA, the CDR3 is TGTGCCAGCAGTTGGGGGCCAGGGGTTCAGCCCCAGCATTTT. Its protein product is CASSWGPGVQPQHF.

The CDR3 bases are TGCAGCGACGCCGGGACAGGGACCTACAATGAGCAGTTCTTC. Its protein product is CSDAGTGTYNEQFF. The rearrangement joins TRBV29-1 to TRBJ2-1; the match to TRBD1 covers 9 bases. Germline V gives CDR1 SQVTM, CDR2 ANQGSEA. The CDR3 consists of 14 residues. V lost 7 bases, J lost 2 bases, and 6 bases stayed unmatched.

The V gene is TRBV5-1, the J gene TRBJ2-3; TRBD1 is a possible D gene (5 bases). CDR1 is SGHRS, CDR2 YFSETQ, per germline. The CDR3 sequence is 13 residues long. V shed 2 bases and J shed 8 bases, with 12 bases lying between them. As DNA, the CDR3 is TGCGCCAGCAGCTTTCAGGGTTCTGGTACGCAGTATTTT. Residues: CASSFQGSGTQYF.

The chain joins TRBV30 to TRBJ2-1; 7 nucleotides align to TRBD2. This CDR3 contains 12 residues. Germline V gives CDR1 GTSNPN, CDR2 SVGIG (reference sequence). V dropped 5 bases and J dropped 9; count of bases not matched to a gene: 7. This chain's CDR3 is CAWGRGESEQFF. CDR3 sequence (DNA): TGTGCCTGGGGGAGGGGCGAAAGTGAGCAGTTCTTC.

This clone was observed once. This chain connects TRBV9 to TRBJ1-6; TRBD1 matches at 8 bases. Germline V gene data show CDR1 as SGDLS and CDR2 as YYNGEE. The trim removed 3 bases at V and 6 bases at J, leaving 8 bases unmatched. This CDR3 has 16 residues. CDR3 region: CASSADRGSLNSPLHF. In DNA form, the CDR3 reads TGTGCCAGCAGCGCCGACAGGGGTTCCCTTAATTCACCCCTCCACTTT. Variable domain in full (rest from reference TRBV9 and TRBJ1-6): DSGVTQTPKHLITATGQRVTLRCSPRSGDLSVYWYQQSLDQGLQFLIQYYNGEERAKGNILERFSAQQFPDLHSELNLSSLELGDSALYFCASSADRGSLNSPLHFGNGTRLTVT.

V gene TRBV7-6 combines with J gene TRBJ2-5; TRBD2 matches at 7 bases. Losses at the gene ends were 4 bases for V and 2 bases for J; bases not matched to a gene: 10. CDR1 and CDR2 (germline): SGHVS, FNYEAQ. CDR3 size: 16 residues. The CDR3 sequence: CASSSTGLADQETQYF. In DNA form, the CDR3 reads TGTGCCAGCAGCTCAACGGGGCTAGCGGATCAAGAGACCCAGTACTTC. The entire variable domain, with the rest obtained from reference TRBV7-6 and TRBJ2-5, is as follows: GAGVSQSPRYKVTKRGQDVALRCDPISGHVSLYWYRQALGQGPEFLTYFNYEAQQDKSGLPNDRFSAERPEGSISTLTIQRTEQRDSAMYRCASSSTGLADQETQYFGPGTRLLVL.

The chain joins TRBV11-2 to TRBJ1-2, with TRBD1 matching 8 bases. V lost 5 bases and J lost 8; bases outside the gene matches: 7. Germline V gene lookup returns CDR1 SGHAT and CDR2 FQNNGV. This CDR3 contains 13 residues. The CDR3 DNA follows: TGTGCCAGCAGCCGGACAGGGAGCTCGGGCTACACCTTC. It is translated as CASSRTGSSGYTF.

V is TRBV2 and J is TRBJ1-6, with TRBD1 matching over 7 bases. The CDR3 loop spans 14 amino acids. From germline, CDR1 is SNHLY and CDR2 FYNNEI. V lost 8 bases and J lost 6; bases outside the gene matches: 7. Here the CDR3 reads CASRDSFFNSPLHF. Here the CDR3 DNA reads TGTGCCAGCCGGGACAGTTTTTTTAATTCACCCCTCCACTTT.

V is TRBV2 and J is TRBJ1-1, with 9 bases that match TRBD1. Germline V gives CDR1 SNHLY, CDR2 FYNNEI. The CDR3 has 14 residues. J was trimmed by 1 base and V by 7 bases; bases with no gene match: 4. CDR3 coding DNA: TGTGCCAGCACTAAGGACAGGGGGAACACTGAAGCTTTCTTT. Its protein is CASTKDRGNTEAFF.

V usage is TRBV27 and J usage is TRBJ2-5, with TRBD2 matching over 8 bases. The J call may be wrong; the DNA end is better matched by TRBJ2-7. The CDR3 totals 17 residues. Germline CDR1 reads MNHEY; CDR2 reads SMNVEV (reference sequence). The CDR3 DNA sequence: TGTGCCAGCAGTTCTTACCCGTGGGGCGGGAGGCCGGACGAGCAGTACTTC. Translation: CASSSYPWGGRPDEQYF.

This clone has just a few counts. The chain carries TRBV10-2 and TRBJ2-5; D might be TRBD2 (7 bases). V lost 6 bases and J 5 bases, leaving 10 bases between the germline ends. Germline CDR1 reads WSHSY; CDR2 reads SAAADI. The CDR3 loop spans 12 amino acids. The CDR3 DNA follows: TGCGCCAGCAGCAGGGGAGGGGAGACCCAGTACTTC. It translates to CASSRGGETQYF.

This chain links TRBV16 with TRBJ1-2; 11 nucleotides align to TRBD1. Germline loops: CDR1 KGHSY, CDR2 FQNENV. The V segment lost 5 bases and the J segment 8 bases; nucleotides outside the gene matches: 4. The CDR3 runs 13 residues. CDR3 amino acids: CASSGTGGTGYTF. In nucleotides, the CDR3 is TGTGCCAGCAGCGGGACAGGGGGGACCGGCTACACCTTC.

The chain's CDR3 is CASSQRWDSPNTEAFF. In DNA, the CDR3 is TGTGCCAGCAGTCAACGTTGGGACAGCCCGAACACTGAAGCTTTCTTT. The V gene is TRBV5-4, the J gene TRBJ1-1; 7 nucleotides agree with TRBD1. CDR3 size: 16 residues. V shed 5 bases and J 1 base; nucleotides not matched to a gene: 11. Per the germline V gene, CDR1 is SGHNT and CDR2 is YYREEE (reference sequence).

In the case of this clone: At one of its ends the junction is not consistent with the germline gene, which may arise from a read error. CDR3 sequence: CSSSLGGRGEMNTEAFF. CDR3 coding DNA: TGTTCCAGCAGCTTAGGGGGCAGGGGCGAAATGAACACTGAAGCTTTCTTT. The J gene is TRBJ1-1, the V gene TRBV7-9, with 7 positions matching TRBD1. Germline V gives CDR1 SEHNR, CDR2 FQNEAQ (reference sequence). The length of the CDR3 is 17 residues.

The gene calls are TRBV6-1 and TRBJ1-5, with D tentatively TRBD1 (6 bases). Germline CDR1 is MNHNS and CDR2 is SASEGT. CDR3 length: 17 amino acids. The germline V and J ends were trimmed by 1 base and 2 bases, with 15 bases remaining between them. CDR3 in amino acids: CASSEESQGWGNQPQHF. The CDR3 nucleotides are TGTGCCAGCAGTGAAGAATCCCAGGGGTGGGGCAATCAGCCCCAGCATTTT.

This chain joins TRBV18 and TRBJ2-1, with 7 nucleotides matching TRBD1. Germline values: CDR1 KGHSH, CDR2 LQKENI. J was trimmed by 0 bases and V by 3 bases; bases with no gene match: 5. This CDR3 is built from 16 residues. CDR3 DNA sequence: TGTGCCAGCTCACCCCAGACAGGGAGCTCCTACAATGAGCAGTTCTTC. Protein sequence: CASSPQTGSSYNEQFF.

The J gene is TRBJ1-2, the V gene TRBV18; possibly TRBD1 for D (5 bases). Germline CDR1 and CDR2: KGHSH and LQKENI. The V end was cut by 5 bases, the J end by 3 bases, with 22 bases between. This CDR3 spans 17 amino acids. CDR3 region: CASSIKAGGIFDYGYTF. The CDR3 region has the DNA TGTGCCAGCTCAATAAAGGCCGGGGGAATCTTTGACTATGGCTACACCTTC.

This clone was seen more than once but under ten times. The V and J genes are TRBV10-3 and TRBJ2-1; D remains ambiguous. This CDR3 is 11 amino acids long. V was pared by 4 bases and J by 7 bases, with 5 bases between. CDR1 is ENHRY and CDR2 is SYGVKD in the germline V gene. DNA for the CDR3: TGTGCCATCAGTGCCGGTAATGAGCAGTTCTTC. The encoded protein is CAISAGNEQFF.

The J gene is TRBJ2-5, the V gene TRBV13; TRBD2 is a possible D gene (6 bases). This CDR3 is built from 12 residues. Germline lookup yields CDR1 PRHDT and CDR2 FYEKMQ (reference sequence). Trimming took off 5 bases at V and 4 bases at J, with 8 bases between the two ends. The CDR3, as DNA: TGTGCCAGCAGCAAGGGAGGAGAGACCCAGTACTTC. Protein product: CASSKGGETQYF.

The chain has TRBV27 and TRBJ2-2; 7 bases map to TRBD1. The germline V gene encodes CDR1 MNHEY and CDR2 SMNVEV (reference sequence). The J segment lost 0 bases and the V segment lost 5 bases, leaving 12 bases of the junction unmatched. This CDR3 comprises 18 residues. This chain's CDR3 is CASSKTGAQFANTGELFF. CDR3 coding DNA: TGTGCCAGCAGTAAAACAGGGGCCCAGTTCGCGAACACCGGGGAGCTGTTTTTT.

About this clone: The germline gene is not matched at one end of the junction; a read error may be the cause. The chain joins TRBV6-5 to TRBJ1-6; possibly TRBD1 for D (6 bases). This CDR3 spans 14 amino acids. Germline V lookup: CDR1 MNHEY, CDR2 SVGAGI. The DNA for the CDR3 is TGTGCCAGCAGGGGGACAATCCGTAATTCACCCCTCCGCTTT. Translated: CASRGTIRNSPLRF.